This T cell receptor beta chain is from a study of regulatory T cells in long-lasting Graves disease. Across the whole study: Persistence in Graves' disease required over 5 years of antithyroid drugs plus positive TSH receptor antibodies.

iRepertoire HTBI primers and Arm-PCR of CDR3 regions built TCR beta libraries. TCRdb processed the multiplex PCR reads anew with MiXCR; each CDR3 protein has one entry. The table includes approximately 400,000 distinct CDR3 sequences, 20% to 25% detected once. Only a few counts were recorded for this clonotype. Time point denoted: persistent/refractory GD, antithyroid drugs over 5 years with positive TRAb. RNA extracted from PBMCs served as the sequencing template. Trimming removed 4 bases from V and 3 bases from J, with 16 bases in between. The CDR3 has 16 residues. Germline V lookup: CDR1 MDHEN, CDR2 SYDVKM.

The source material was peripheral blood mononuclear cells (PBMCs), sampled when the disease was refractory, from a patient treated with antithyroid drugs. V and J are TRBV28 and TRBJ1-5, with D tentatively TRBD1 (5 bases). The receptor was isolated from a female donor with Graves disease. This CDR3 reads CASSWGRNRINQPQHF. The CDR3, as DNA: TGTGCCAGCAGTTGGGGGAGGAACAGAATCAATCAGCCCCAGCATTTT.